This T cell receptor beta chain was documented in a study of HIV-infected children after antiretroviral therapy interruption. The wider study: Recorded EBV and CMV exposure existed for most children.

The treatment here: PENTA 11 planned treatment interruption arm or continuous ART arm. The TCR library was built from RNA with a 3' RACE protocol and unique molecular identifiers. TCRdb redid the calling of the 3' RACE reads with MiXCR, one entry per CDR3 protein. Of 40,000 to 55,000 distinct CDR3 sequences in the sample, approximately 4% were seen once. This clonotype was observed many times. The length of the CDR3 is 11 residues. CDR1 is MNHEY, CDR2 SMNVEV, per germline (reference sequence). The V end lost 5 bases, the J end lost 8 bases, and 7 bases lay between the germline ends. The sequence came from a pool of human donors with HIV. The source material was CD45RA+ CD4+ T cells from PBMCs, pooled from several time points, sampled from a donor given antiretroviral therapy, either interrupted or continuous. Described subset: naive CD4+ CD45RA+ CD45RO- T cells. This chain uses TRBV27 with TRBJ2-1; D gene ambiguous. CDR3: CASSQRYEQFF. DNA of the CDR3: TGTGCCAGCAGTCAAAGATATGAGCAGTTCTTC.